Below are 15 T cell receptor beta chains sequenced from a single sample in a study of T cell responses to AZD1222 COVID-19 vaccine. The protocol was immunoSEQ multiplex PCR, while the TCRdb copy is restricted to in-frame clones and leaves out a portion. In the table there are more than 110,000 clones, 90% to 95% of which are singletons. The source was peripheral blood, collected 28 days after the second AZD1222 dose. These TCRs come from an adult who received the AZD1222 COVID-19 vaccine.

This clone was recorded a few times. The CDR3 reads CASSLGTAVSPLHF. CDR3 bases: TGTGCCAGCTCTCTGGGGACCGCTGTGTCACCCCTCCACTTT. V and J are TRBV18 and TRBJ1-6; the D gene is possibly TRBD1 (5 bases). Germline V CDR1 and CDR2: KGHSH, LQKENI. CDR3 length: 14 amino acids. V was cut by 6 bases and J by 10 bases, with 16 bases left in between.

In its sample, this clone was seen once. The chain recombines TRBV6-5 with TRBJ1-5; D is unresolved. The CDR3 length is 14 residues. Looked up from germline, CDR1 is MNHEY and CDR2 is SVGAGI. The V and J ends lost 0 bases and 7 bases respectively, with 10 bases between them. The CDR3 sequence: CASSYSSMSQPQHF. The CDR3, as DNA: TGTGCCAGCAGTTACTCGTCAATGTCGCAGCCCCAGCATTTT.

The gene calls are TRBV11-1 and TRBJ2-1, with no clear D. This CDR3 has 14 amino acids. Between the trimmed V and J ends, which lost 7 bases and 9 bases, there was a span of 19 bases. Germline CDR1 reads SGHAT; CDR2 reads FQDESV (reference sequence). CDR3 loop: CASTVSPGEFEQFF. The CDR3 DNA reads TGTGCCAGCACCGTCAGTCCTGGCGAATTTGAGCAGTTCTTC.

V and J are TRBV15 and TRBJ2-3, with 11 bases lining up with TRBD2. Trimming cost V 2 bases and J 4 bases; bases outside gene matches: 5. Germline V gene data show CDR1 as LNHNV and CDR2 as YYDKDF (reference sequence). This CDR3 has 16 amino acids. This chain's CDR3 is CATSRNLAGGPDTQYF. CDR3 DNA: TGTGCCACCAGCAGAAATCTAGCGGGAGGTCCAGATACGCAGTATTTT.

This clone was detected only once. The chain joins TRBV6-5 to TRBJ1-2; perhaps TRBD1 as D (6 bases). The CDR3 runs to 13 residues. In germline, CDR1 is MNHEY, CDR2 SVGAGI. V lost 6 bases and J 6 bases, leaving 14 bases between the germline ends. CDR3 DNA: TGTGCCAGCAGAGAGTGGGCAGGGGATGGCTACACCTTC. It is translated as CASREWAGDGYTF.

The CDR3 DNA sequence: TGTGCCAGCAGCTTGGGAGTGTCAACCTACGAGCAGTACTTC. This gives the protein CASSLGVSTYEQYF. V usage is TRBV5-8 and J usage is TRBJ2-7; the D is unclear. There are 14 residues in the CDR3. V was clipped by 0 bases and J by 2 bases, with 9 bases between them. Germline V gene lookup returns CDR1 SGHTS and CDR2 YDEGEE.

CDR3 nucleotide sequence: TGTGCCAGTTCCCTAGGGTGGCCGGAAAATTCACCCCTCCACTTT. This translates into CASSLGWPENSPLHF. The chain employs TRBV19 and TRBJ1-6; no clear D. The CDR3 has 15 amino acids. In germline, CDR1 is LNHDA, CDR2 SQIVND (reference sequence). V was clipped by 8 bases and J by 7 bases, with 18 bases between them.

The rearrangement uses TRBV28 and TRBJ1-4; 7 bases line up with TRBD1. V shed 5 bases and J 4 bases; nucleotides not matched to a gene: 7. The CDR3 consists of 15 residues. Germline V CDR1 and CDR2: MDHEN, SYDVKM. In DNA, the CDR3 is TGTGCCAGCAGTACAACAGGGGCTAGTAATGAAAAACTGTTTTTT. It codes for CASSTTGASNEKLFF.

In its sample, this clone was seen a few times. V is TRBV4-1 and J is TRBJ2-3; 9 nucleotides agree with TRBD2. The CDR3 length is 17 residues. With 7 bases clipped from V and 0 bases from J, the junction kept 11 bases outside the gene matches. Germline assignment: CDR1 MGHRA and CDR2 YSYEKL. The CDR3 is CASTGGGASESTDTQYF. CDR3 nucleotides: TGCGCCAGCACCGGCGGGGGGGCTAGCGAGAGCACAGATACGCAGTATTTT.

The table lists this clone with a count of one. This rearrangement joins TRBV27 to TRBJ1-3; 7 bases match TRBD1. Germline loops: CDR1 MNHEY, CDR2 SMNVEV (reference sequence). The CDR3 sequence is 16 residues long. Trimming at V came to 6 bases and at J to 0 bases, leaving 8 bases not matched to a gene. The CDR3 DNA follows: TGTGCCAGCAGCCGTAGGACAGGTTTCTCTGGAAACACCATATATTTT. Encoded protein: CASSRRTGFSGNTIYF.

The V and J genes are TRBV14 and TRBJ1-2; D uncertain. With 3 bases removed from V and 7 bases from J, the gap between germline ends came to 12 bases. Per germline, CDR1 SGHDN and CDR2 FVKESK. The CDR3 contains 13 residues. The CDR3 here is CASSHLTETGYTF. CDR3 DNA sequence: TGTGCCAGCAGCCACCTTACCGAGACTGGCTACACCTTC. Complete variable domain (other parts from reference TRBV14 and TRBJ1-2): EAGVTQFPSHSVIEKGQTVTLRCDPISGHDNLYWYRRVMGKEIKFLLHFVKESKQDESGMPNNRFLAERTGGTYSTLKVQPAELEDSGVYFCASSHLTETGYTFGSGTRLTVV.

The rearrangement links TRBV5-1 to TRBJ2-1; D may be TRBD2 (5 bases). Between the trimmed V and J ends, which lost 2 bases and 5 bases, there was a span of 11 bases. This CDR3 has 14 amino acids. Germline V gene lookup returns CDR1 SGHRS and CDR2 YFSETQ. CDR3 amino acids: CASSFIGRDNEQFF. The CDR3, as DNA: TGCGCCAGCAGCTTTATCGGGCGGGACAATGAGCAGTTCTTC.

This clone was seen a few times. J is TRBJ1-2 and V is TRBV29-1; D gene uncertain. Germline assignment: CDR1 SQVTM and CDR2 ANQGSEA. V was clipped by 4 bases and J by 2 bases, with 8 bases between them. The CDR3 contains 12 residues. For the CDR3, the DNA is TGCAGCGTTGTGATCGAGAACTATGGCTACACCTTC. Its translation: CSVVIENYGYTF.

This rearrangement joins TRBV6-5 to TRBJ2-5; tentatively, D is TRBD2 (5 bases). V was clipped by 8 bases and J by 2 bases, with 6 bases between them. CDR1 is MNHEY and CDR2 is SVGAGI in the germline V gene. The CDR3 consists of 11 residues. CDR3 region: CASQRQETQYF. For the CDR3, the DNA is TGTGCCAGCCAGCGGCAAGAGACCCAGTACTTC.

This clone was counted between two and nine times. This chain uses TRBV11-1 with TRBJ1-1; TRBD1 might be the D (5 bases). The CDR3 is 15 residues long. Trimming removed 3 bases from V and 6 bases from J, with 17 bases in between. CDR1 is SGHAT, CDR2 FQDESV, per germline (reference sequence). As DNA, the CDR3 is TGTGCCAGCAGCTTTTCTCAGGGACGAGGCGCTGAAGCTTTCTTT. Its protein product is CASSFSQGRGAEAFF.